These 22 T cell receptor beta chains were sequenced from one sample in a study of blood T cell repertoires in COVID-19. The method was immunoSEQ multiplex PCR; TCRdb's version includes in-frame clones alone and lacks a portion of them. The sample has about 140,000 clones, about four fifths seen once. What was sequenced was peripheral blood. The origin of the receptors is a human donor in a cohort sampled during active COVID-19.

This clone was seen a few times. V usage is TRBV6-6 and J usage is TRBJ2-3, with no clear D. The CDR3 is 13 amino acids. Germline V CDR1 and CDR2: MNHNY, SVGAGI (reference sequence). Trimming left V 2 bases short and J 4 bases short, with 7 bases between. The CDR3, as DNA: TGTGCCAGCAGTTACGCGTCCCCAGATACGCAGTATTTT. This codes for CASSYASPDTQYF.

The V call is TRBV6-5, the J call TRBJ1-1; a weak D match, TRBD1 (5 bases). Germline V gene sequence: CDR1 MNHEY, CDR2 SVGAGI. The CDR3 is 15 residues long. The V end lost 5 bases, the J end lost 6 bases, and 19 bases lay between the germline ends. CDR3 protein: CASSTSQGVTSEAFF. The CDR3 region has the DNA TGTGCCAGCAGTACATCCCAGGGCGTGACTTCTGAAGCTTTCTTT.

Here the CDR3 DNA reads TGTGCCAGCAGCTTAGCCGCCTCGATGTCAGGGAGCACAGATACGCAGTATTTT. Its protein product is CASSLAASMSGSTDTQYF. The chain couples TRBV11-3 to TRBJ2-3, with D possibly being TRBD1 (5 bases). V was clipped by 1 base and J by 0 bases, with 17 bases between them. The CDR3 covers 18 residues. Germline CDR1 reads SGHNT; CDR2 reads YENEEA.

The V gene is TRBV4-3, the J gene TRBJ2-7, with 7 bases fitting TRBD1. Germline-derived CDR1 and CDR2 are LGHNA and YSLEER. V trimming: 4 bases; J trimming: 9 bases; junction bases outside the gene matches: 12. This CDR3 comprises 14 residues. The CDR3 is CASSLGTAEGVQYF. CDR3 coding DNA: TGCGCCAGCAGCCTCGGGACAGCCGAAGGGGTGCAGTACTTC.

This chain's CDR3 is CASSLVRTGANLGEAFF. CDR3 nucleotides: TGCGCCAGCAGCTTGGTTCGGACAGGGGCGAACCTCGGGGAAGCTTTCTTT. This chain uses TRBV5-1 with TRBJ1-1; 9 bases fit TRBD1. Per germline, CDR1 SGHRS and CDR2 YFSETQ. The CDR3 spans 17 residues. Unmatched junction bases numbered 14, after V lost 0 bases and J lost 8 bases.

CDR3 bases: TGTGCCAGCAGCTTAGGGGGTCTAGCGAGGAGGTCCGGGGAGCTGTTTTTT. Its translation is CASSLGGLARRSGELFF. V is TRBV7-2 and J is TRBJ2-2, with D possibly being TRBD2 (6 bases). With 1 base removed from V and 6 bases from J, the gap between germline ends came to 18 bases. Per the germline V gene, CDR1 is SGHTA and CDR2 is FQGNSA. The CDR3 spans 17 residues.

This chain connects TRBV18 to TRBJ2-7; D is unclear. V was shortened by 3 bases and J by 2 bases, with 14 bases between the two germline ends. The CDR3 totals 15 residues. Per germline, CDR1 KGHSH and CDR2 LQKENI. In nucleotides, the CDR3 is TGTGCCAGCTCACCTTCCAGCGCGTCCACCTACGAGCAGTACTTC. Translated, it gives CASSPSSASTYEQYF.

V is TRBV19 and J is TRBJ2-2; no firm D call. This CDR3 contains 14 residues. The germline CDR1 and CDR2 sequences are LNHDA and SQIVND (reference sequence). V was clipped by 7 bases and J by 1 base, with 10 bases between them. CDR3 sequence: CASKPTLNTGELFF. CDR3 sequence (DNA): TGTGCCAGTAAGCCGACACTGAACACCGGGGAGCTGTTTTTT.

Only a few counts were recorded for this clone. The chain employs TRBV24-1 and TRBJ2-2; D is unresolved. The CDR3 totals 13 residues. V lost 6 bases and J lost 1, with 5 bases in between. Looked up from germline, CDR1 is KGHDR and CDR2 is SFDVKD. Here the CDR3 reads CATSRVNTGELFF. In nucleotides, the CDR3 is TGTGCCACCAGTCGTGTGAACACCGGGGAGCTGTTTTTT.

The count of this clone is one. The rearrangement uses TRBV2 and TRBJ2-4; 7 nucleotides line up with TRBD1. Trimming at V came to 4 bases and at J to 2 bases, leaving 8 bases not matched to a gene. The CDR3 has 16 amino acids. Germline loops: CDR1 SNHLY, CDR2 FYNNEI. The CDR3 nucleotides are TGTGCCAGCAGTGCAGACAGGGTGGAAACCAAAAACATTCAGTACTTC. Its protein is CASSADRVETKNIQYF.

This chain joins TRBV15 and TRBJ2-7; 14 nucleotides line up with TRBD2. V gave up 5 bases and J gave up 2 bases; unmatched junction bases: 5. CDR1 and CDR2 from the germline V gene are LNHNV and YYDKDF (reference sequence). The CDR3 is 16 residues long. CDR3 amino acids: CATSGGTSGSTYEQYF. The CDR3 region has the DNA TGTGCCACCAGCGGTGGGACTAGCGGGAGCACCTACGAGCAGTACTTC.

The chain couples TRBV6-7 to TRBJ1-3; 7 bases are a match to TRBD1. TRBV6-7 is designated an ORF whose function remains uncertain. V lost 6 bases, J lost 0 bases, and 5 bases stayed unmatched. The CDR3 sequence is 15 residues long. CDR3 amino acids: CASRPDRFSGNTIYF. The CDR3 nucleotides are TGTGCCAGCAGGCCGGACAGGTTCTCTGGAAACACCATATATTTT.

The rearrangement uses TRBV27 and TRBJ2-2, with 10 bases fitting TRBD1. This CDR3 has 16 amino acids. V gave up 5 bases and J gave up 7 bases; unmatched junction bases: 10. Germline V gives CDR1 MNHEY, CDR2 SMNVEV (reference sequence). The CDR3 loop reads CASSPTRDRGRGELFF. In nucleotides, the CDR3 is TGTGCCAGCAGTCCGACCAGGGACAGGGGACGCGGGGAGCTGTTTTTT.

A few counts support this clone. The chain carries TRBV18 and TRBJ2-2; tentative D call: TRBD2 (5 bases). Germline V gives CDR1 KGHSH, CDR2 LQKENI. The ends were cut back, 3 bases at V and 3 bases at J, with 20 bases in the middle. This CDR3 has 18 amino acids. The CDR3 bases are TGTGCCAGCTCACCGATCCTTTTGGCGCGGCGGGACACCGGGGAGCTGTTTTTT. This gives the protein CASSPILLARRDTGELFF.

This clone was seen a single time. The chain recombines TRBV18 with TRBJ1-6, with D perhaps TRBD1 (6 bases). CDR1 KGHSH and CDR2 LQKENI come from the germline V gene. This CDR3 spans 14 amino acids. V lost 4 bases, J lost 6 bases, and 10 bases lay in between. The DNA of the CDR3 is TGTGCCAGCTCACAAGGACAGACTAATTCACCCCTCCACTTT. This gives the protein CASSQGQTNSPLHF.

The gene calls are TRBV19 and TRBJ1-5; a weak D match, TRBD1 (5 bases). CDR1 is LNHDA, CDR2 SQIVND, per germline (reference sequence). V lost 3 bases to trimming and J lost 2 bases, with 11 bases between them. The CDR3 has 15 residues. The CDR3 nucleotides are TGTGCCAGTAGTATCGGGGGGGTGGGCAATCAGCCCCAGCATTTT. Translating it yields CASSIGGVGNQPQHF.

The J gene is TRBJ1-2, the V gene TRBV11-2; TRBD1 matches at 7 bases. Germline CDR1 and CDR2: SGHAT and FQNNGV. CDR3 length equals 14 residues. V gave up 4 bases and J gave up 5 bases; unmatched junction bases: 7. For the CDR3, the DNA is TGTGCCAGCAGCTCCTTAATGACAGGGTATGGCTACACCTTC. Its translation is CASSSLMTGYGYTF.

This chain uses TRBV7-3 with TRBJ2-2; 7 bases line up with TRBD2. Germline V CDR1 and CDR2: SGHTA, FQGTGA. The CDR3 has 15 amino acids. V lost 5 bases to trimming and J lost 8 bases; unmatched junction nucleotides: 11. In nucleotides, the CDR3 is TGTGCCAGCAGCCCTACTAGCGCCGAAAGGGGGGAGCTGTTTTTT. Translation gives CASSPTSAERGELFF.

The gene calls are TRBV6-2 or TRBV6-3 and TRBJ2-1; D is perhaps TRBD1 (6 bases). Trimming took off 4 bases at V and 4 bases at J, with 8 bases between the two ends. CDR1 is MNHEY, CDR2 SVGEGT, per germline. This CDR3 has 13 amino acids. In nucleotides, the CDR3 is TGTGCCAGCAGTTTGGACAGTTACAATGAGCAGTTCTTC. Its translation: CASSLDSYNEQFF.

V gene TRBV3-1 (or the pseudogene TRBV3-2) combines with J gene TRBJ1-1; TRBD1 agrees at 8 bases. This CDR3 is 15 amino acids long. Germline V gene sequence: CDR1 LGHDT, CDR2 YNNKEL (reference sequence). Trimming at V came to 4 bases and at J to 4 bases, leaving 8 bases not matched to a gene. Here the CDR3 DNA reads TGTGCCAGCAGCCCGGGACAGGTGGCGGGCACTGAAGCTTTCTTT. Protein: CASSPGQVAGTEAFF.

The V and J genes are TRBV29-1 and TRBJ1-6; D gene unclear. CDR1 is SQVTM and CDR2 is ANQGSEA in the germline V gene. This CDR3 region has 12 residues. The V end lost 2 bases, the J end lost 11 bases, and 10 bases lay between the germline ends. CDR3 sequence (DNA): TGCAGCGTTGAATGCGGGGAGGCACCCCTCCACTTT. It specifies CSVECGEAPLHF.

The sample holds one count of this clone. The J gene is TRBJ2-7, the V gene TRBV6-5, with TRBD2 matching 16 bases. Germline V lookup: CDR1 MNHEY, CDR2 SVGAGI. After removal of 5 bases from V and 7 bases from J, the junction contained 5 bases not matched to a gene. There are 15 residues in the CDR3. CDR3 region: CASSRGLAGGREQYF. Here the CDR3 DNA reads TGTGCCAGCAGTCGGGGACTAGCGGGAGGGAGGGAGCAGTACTTC.